This T cell receptor beta chain was recorded in a study of blood T cell repertoires in COVID-19. As for the study in general: The study drew acute and convalescent COVID-19 samples from the United States, Italy and Spain.

Profiling relied on immunoSEQ multiplex PCR, and the TCRdb table lists in-frame clones only, not all of them. In the table there are more than 300,000 clones, approximately 90% of which are singletons. The CDR3 consists of 13 residues. The V gene lost 0 bases and the J gene lost 8 bases, with 10 bases spanning the gap. Germline V gene lookup returns CDR1 LNHNV and CDR2 YYDKDF (reference sequence). V usage is TRBV15 and J usage is TRBJ1-1; D ambiguous. The sample comprised PBMCs or T cells enriched from blood (not recorded which). The source of this sequence is a woman younger than 35 who had recovered from COVID-19. CDR3 bases: TGTGCCACCAGCAGAGAGTTTGGGCGAGAAGCTTTCTTT. Translated: CATSREFGREAFF.